What follows is one TCR beta chain and its context. Mismatch with germline at one junction end may stem from a read error. The sample belongs to a study of blood T cells in healthy people across ages. CDR1 is MDHEN, CDR2 SYDVKM, per germline. The CDR3 spans 17 residues. For the second PCR, which ran for about 7 to 11 cycles, a sample-barcoded 5' primer and a J-beta primer mix were used. In TCRdb, the 5' RACE reads were re-called with MiXCR into one record per CDR3 protein. Among about 760,000 distinct CDR3 sequences listed, approximately 60% were seen once. Sequencing was performed on blood. The chain uses TRBV28 and TRBJ2-1; D gene ambiguous. This TCR was recovered from a man between 35 and 55 years old in good health. The CDR3 reads CASSFYRQGGSYNEQFF. CDR3 sequence (DNA): TGCGCCAGCAGTTTCTATCGGCAAGGCGGCTCCTACAATGAGCAGTTCTTC. The complete variable domain, with remaining parts taken from reference TRBV28 and TRBJ2-1, reads DVKVTQSSRYLVKRTGEKVFLECVQDMDHENMFWYRQDPGLGLRLIYFSYDVKMKEKGDIPEGYSVSREKKERFSLILESASTNQTSMYLCASSFYRQGGSYNEQFFGPGTRLTVL.